Many counts were recorded for the clone carrying this T cell receptor beta chain. Between the trimmed V and J ends, which lost 5 bases and 6 bases, there was a span of 6 bases. The CDR3 contains 10 residues. Germline values: CDR1 GTSNPN, CDR2 SVGIG (reference sequence). This specimen comes from a study of blood T cell repertoires in COVID-19. Turning to the study itself: The United States, Italy and Spain provided the acute and convalescent COVID-19 samples. Sample material is recorded as cDNA or gDNA derived from T cells, B-cell-depleted T cells, or PBMCs.

Here immunoSEQ multiplex PCR was the method, and the copy in TCRdb shows in-frame clones only, minus some. The table includes 53,000 or so clones, 75% to 80% detected once. The sequencing sample was made of peripheral blood. The receptor was derived from a man aged 65-85 years with active or convalescent COVID-19. The chain combines TRBV30 with TRBJ2-3; D not certain. CDR3 residues: CAWGLDTQYF. The CDR3 DNA reads as TGTGCCTGGGGTCTTGATACGCAGTATTTT.